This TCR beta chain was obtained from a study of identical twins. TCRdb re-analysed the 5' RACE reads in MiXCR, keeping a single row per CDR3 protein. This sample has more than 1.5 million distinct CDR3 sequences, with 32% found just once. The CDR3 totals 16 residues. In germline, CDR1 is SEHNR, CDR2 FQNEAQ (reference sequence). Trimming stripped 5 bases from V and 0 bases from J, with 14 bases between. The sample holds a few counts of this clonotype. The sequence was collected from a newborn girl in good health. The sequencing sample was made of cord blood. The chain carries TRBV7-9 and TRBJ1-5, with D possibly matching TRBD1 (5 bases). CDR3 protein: CASSPYKGYSNQPQHF. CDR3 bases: TGTGCCAGCAGCCCCTATAAGGGGTATAGCAATCAGCCCCAGCATTTT.